This T cell receptor (beta chain) was identified during a study of shared clonotypes between healthy human individuals. From germline, CDR1 is SNHLY and CDR2 FYNNEI. Trimming removed 6 bases at V and 3 bases at J, with 18 bases between. There are 15 residues in the CDR3. CD45RO-negative, CCR7-selected cells formed the naive CD8 fraction, which excluded terminally differentiated effector memory CD45RA+ cells. Nashville, Tennessee was home to all donors, each a Caucasian adult. The assay was immunoSEQ multiplex PCR, and TCRdb's table has in-frame clones only and misses some. The sample has about 2.1 million clones, about 94% seen once; the top ten hold around 1.7%.

Source material: naive CD8+ T cells from PBMCs. The clonotype originates from a man younger than 35 in good health. Some clones in this sample may be carry-over from other donors' samples. The V and J genes are TRBV2 and TRBJ2-7; D may be TRBD1 (5 bases). CDR3 protein: CASRARDRPDYEQYF. In DNA, the CDR3 is TGTGCCAGCAGGGCCAGGGATCGACCCGACTACGAGCAGTACTTC.